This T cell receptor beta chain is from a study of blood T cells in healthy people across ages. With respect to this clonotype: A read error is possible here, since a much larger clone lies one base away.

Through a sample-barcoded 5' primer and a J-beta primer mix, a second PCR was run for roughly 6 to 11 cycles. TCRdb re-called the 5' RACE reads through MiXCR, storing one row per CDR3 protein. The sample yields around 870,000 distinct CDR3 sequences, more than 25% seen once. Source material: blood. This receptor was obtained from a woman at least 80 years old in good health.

In DNA form, the CDR3 reads TGTGCCAGCAGCCAGATAACAACAGGGACGGCGCGGTATTTT. Translation: CASSQITTGTARYF. The V and J genes are TRBV3-1 and TRBJ2-3; D is possibly TRBD1 (6 bases). CDR1 is LGHDT and CDR2 is YNNKEL in the germline V gene (reference sequence). Trimming removed 3 bases at V and 14 bases at J, with 21 bases between. The CDR3 runs 14 residues.